This T cell receptor beta chain was sequenced for a study of CD8 T cells in ankylosing spondylitis (dated by TCRdb to 2016 to 2017). Context from the whole study: T cell receptor beta repertoires were profiled in healthy donors and ankylosing spondylitis patients so that disease-linked TCR variants could be found. Peripheral blood was sampled, and synovial fluid was additionally collected from ankylosing spondylitis patients. In total, the full study cohort was made up of over a hundred healthy donors and about two dozen ankylosing spondylitis patients. Study-wide conclusions, independent of this receptor: Blood from ankylosing spondylitis patients appeared to be characterized by a TCR beta motif made up of several highly homologous amino acid variants. Significant enrichment of the disease-linked clones was reported in matched synovial fluid samples from ankylosing spondylitis patients. The disease-linked clones showed a CD8+ phenotype and occurred at relatively low frequencies in peripheral blood. Some motif variants were previously reported in synovial fluid and blood of reactive arthritis patients, suggesting common disease-initiation mechanisms.

The germline V and J ends show losses of 4 bases and 6 bases respectively, and no gene match explains 3 bases of the junction. The CDR3 sequence holds 14 residues, the cysteine and phenylalanine included. Here the CDR3 DNA is all that survives: 42 bases in frame from base 1. From the germline V gene, CDR1 is KGHDR and CDR2 is SFDVKD. TCRdb records Illumina HiSeq 2500 as the sequencer. Quantitative 5'-RACE with molecular barcodes was used to prepare TCR beta libraries. Under the source paper's analysis protocol: A new computational method based on a probabilistic model of VDJ rearrangement was used to identify disease-linked TCR variants. TCRdb cleaned the public reads at Q25 with fastp, built clones with MiXCR and kept in-frame beta chains. Records with the same CDR3 protein are collapsed into one entry carrying the most frequent genes and DNA. TCRdb, not the authors, supplied the V and J calls. The sample table shows 150,000 to 200,000 distinct CDR3 sequences, and 18% are seen once. The ten largest account for approximately 7.8% of the sample.

The table lists this clonotype with many counts. It lacks a known antigen. Per-base quality was not reported, and no clone a single base away is much larger than it. This receptor was obtained from a male donor with ankylosing spondylitis or in good health (not recorded which). The chain is assembled from TRBV24-1 and TRBJ2-1, with TRBD1 identical over 9 junction bases. Sequences were obtained from blood, either unsorted or a sorted T cell fraction (not recorded which). In nucleotide form, the sequence is TGTGCCACCAGTGACCGGGACAGGGTCAATGAGCAGTTCTTC. It translates to CATSDRDRVNEQFF.